A selection of T cell receptor beta chains follows, all from one sample in a study of blood T cell repertoires in COVID-19. The table came from immunoSEQ multiplex PCR; TCRdb's copy has only in-frame clones and leaves some out. The table shows approximately 260,000 clones, with 85% to 90% occurring only once. The sequencing input was peripheral blood. Receptors originate from a woman between 40 and 55 years old with acute or convalescent COVID-19. Each CDR3 is given with its conserved first and last residue. The D gene is left open where the match is weak. Not every row has a clone size; where given, it reads once, few, many or a size class.

CDR3 DNA	CDR3 protein	D gene	CDR3 length	V gene	J gene	clone size
TGTGCCTGGGGGGAGACAGGGTACACAACTTTCTTT	CAWGETGYTTFF	TRBD1	12	TRBV30	TRBJ1-1	-
TGTGCCAGCAGCTTGATCCAGGGACAGGGTGTAGACACCATATATTTT	CASSLIQGQGVDTIYF	TRBD1	16	TRBV5-6	TRBJ1-3	-
TGTGCCACCCTTAGCGGGGGGGCAAGGGGGGAGCTGTTTTTT	CATLSGGARGELFF	TRBD2	14	TRBV25-1	TRBJ2-2	once
TGTGCCAGCACCATTACGGGGAAGGATTCACCCCTCCACTTT	CASTITGKDSPLHF	-	14	TRBV27	TRBJ1-6	-
TGTGCCTGGAGAATAGTGTTAGCGGGGGGGGCAGATACGCAGTATTTT	CAWRIVLAGGADTQYF	TRBD2	16	TRBV30	TRBJ2-3	-
TGTGCCAGCAGCGTCTCGGGACAGGCCTCACCCCTCCACTTT	CASSVSGQASPLHF	TRBD1	14	TRBV9	TRBJ1-6	once
TGTGCCAGCAGTTATTCCACCTCTGGGACAACCGAAGCTTTCTTT	CASSYSTSGTTEAFF	-	15	TRBV6-5	TRBJ1-1	-
TGTGCCAGTAGTGTACAGGGTTATAATTCACCCCTCCACTTT	CASSVQGYNSPLHF	-	14	TRBV19	TRBJ1-6	once
TGTGCCAGTAGTATACGGCAGGGTAGCACTGAAGCTTTCTTT	CASSIRQGSTEAFF	-	14	TRBV19	TRBJ1-1	few
TGTGCCAGCAGCTTACTGACTTATCTACAGGGCCAGAAAGAGGAAGCTTTCTTT	CASSLLTYLQGQKEEAFF	-	18	TRBV11-2	TRBJ1-1	-
TGTGCCAGCAGCCAAGGGCGGGATCAGCCCCAGCATTTT	CASSQGRDQPQHF	-	13	TRBV14	TRBJ1-5	-
TGTGCCAGCAGGCAGGCCACGGGCAATCAGCCCCAGCATTTT	CASRQATGNQPQHF	-	14	TRBV2	TRBJ1-5	many
TGTGCTAGTGGTTTGGGACAGGGGAGGTCACAGTTCTTC	CASGLGQGRSQFF	TRBD1	13	TRBV12-5	TRBJ2-1	-
TGCGCCAGCAGCCAAGGGGGCAGGTCGAACACTGAAGCTTTCTTT	CASSQGGRSNTEAFF	-	15	TRBV4-1	TRBJ1-1	-
TGTGCCACCAGTGTTCAGGGGGCTAGAGGCTACACCTTC	CATSVQGARGYTF	TRBD1	13	TRBV24-1	TRBJ1-2	-
TGTGCCAGCAGCCCGGACAGGGTCACAGATACGCAGTATTTT	CASSPDRVTDTQYF	TRBD1	14	TRBV5-5	TRBJ2-3	-
TGCAGCGTTGGGCCGTCGGGGACTAACACCGGGGAGCTGTTTTTT	CSVGPSGTNTGELFF	-	15	TRBV29-1	TRBJ2-2	-
TGTGCCAGCAGCCCGGGACAGGGGCGTGAAAAACTGTTTTTT	CASSPGQGREKLFF	TRBD1	14	TRBV13	TRBJ1-4	-
TGTGCCAGCAGCCAAGATCCGGGGGCGTCAGGGGGCTTAGAGACCCAGTACTTC	CASSQDPGASGGLETQYF	TRBD1	18	TRBV4-2	TRBJ2-5	-
TGTGCCAGCAGCCTAGACAGGGACACTGAAGCTTTCTTT	CASSLDRDTEAFF	TRBD1	13	TRBV7-3	TRBJ1-1	-
TGCGCCAGCAGCCTAACCTCCGGGACAGGTAATTCACCCCTCCACTTT	CASSLTSGTGNSPLHF	TRBD1	16	TRBV4-1	TRBJ1-6	-
TGTGCCAGCAGTTACTTCGGACATTACACTGAAGCTTTCTTT	CASSYFGHYTEAFF	-	14	TRBV6-2/TRBV6-3	TRBJ1-1	-
TGTGCCAGCAGCCAAGGCAGGGATCAGCCCCAGCATTTT	CASSQGRDQPQHF	-	13	TRBV3-1/TRBV3-2	TRBJ1-5	few
TGCGCCAGCAGGGGGACAGGGGGCGTTACGCCCGGGGGTGAAAAACTGTTTTTT	CASRGTGGVTPGGEKLFF	TRBD1	18	TRBV10-1	TRBJ1-4	-
TGCGCCAGCAGGGGGCGCGGACTAGCGGGGTCCGATGGGACCCAGTACTTC	CASRGRGLAGSDGTQYF	TRBD2	17	TRBV5-1	TRBJ2-5	-
TGTGCCAGCAGCGTAGGCGGGGGGCGCAGCACCGGGGAGCTGTTTTTT	CASSVGGGRSTGELFF	TRBD2	16	TRBV9	TRBJ2-2	once
TGTGCCAGCAGCATCGGGACAGTTTCCAATCAGCCCCAGCATTTT	CASSIGTVSNQPQHF	TRBD1	15	TRBV5-5	TRBJ1-5	-
TGTGCCAGCAGCTTGGGGACACCCTCGAGATACTATGGCTACACCTTC	CASSLGTPSRYYGYTF	-	16	TRBV7-2	TRBJ1-2	-
TGTGCCAGCAGCGGCGGACAGGGAAACTCCTATAATTCACCCCTCCACTTT	CASSGGQGNSYNSPLHF	TRBD1	17	TRBV9	TRBJ1-6	-
TGTGCCACCTGTCGGCGGACTGACACTGAAGCTTTCTTT	CATCRRTDTEAFF	-	13	TRBV15	TRBJ1-1	-
TGCGCCAGCAGCCAAGAGGGGCTAGCGGGGATCGTTAGCACAGATACGCAGTATTTT	CASSQEGLAGIVSTDTQYF	TRBD2	19	TRBV4-1	TRBJ2-3	-
TGTGCCAGCAGTACTAATACCGGGGAGCTGTTTTTT	CASSTNTGELFF	-	12	TRBV12-3/TRBV12-4	TRBJ2-2	-
TGTGCCAGTAGTGAGGAAAAGTTAGGCGTTCTAAACACTGAAGCTTTCTTT	CASSEEKLGVLNTEAFF	-	17	TRBV19	TRBJ1-1	-
TGTGCCAGCAGCTTAGGGGCAGCCTCCTACAATGAGCAGTTCTTC	CASSLGAASYNEQFF	-	15	TRBV11-3	TRBJ2-1	-
TGTGCCAGCAGCTCTTACAGGGAAATTGGAAATGAGCAGTTCTTC	CASSSYREIGNEQFF	-	15	TRBV7-3	TRBJ2-1	-
TGCAGTGTGCCGGGAAATGAGCAGTTCTTC	CSVPGNEQFF	-	10	TRBV20-1	TRBJ2-1	once
TGTGCCAGTAGTACAGGGCTCGACTACACCTTC	CASSTGLDYTF	-	11	TRBV19	TRBJ1-2	-
TGCGCCAGCAGCTCGGGGACAGGTCGGAACACTGAAGCTTTCTTT	CASSSGTGRNTEAFF	TRBD1	15	TRBV5-1	TRBJ1-1	-
TGTGCCAGCTCAGCAGGGAATAGCAATCAGCCCCAGCATTTT	CASSAGNSNQPQHF	-	14	TRBV18	TRBJ1-5	-
TGTGCCAGCAGTGACCCAGGCCTAAATCAGCCCCAGCATTTT	CASSDPGLNQPQHF	-	14	TRBV28	TRBJ1-5	-
TGTGCCAGCAGCGTCCCGACAGGAACCTATGGCTACACCTTC	CASSVPTGTYGYTF	-	14	TRBV5-4	TRBJ1-2	-
TGTGCCAGTAGGGTGACCGGTGTGGAGGGGCCTGGGGCCAACGTCCTGACTTTC	CASRVTGVEGPGANVLTF	-	18	TRBV19	TRBJ2-6	-